These 28 T cell receptor beta chains share one sample of origin, sequenced in a study of CD8 T cells in Susac syndrome (dated by TCRdb to between 2019 and 2020). Library generation was performed with the immunoSEQ multiplex PCR assay. RNA was extracted using the RNeasy kit, and roughly 0.45 to 1 microgram was reverse transcribed with random hexamers. TCRdb passed the public sequencing reads through fastp at Q25 and MiXCR, retaining productive beta sequences. Identical CDR3 protein sequences are pooled into one entry, listed with their most common genes and DNA. Present in this sample are fewer than 150,000 distinct CDR3 sequences, around 94% of which were seen just once. The ten most abundant clones make up approximately 0.093% of the sample. The material sequenced was CD4+ T cells from PBMCs. The receptors shown here come from a human donor with multiple sclerosis.

V and J are TRBV28 and TRBJ2-5, with D uncertain. V was cut by 10 bases and J by 0 bases, with 9 bases left in between. This CDR3 region has 12 residues. Germline V lookup: CDR1 MDHEN, CDR2 SYDVKM. As DNA, the CDR3 is TGTGCCACCGATATTAACCAAGAGACCCAGTACTTC. This gives the protein CATDINQETQYF.

The chain recombines TRBV5-6 with TRBJ2-1; possible D gene TRBD1, 5 bases. CDR3 size: 15 residues. V was shortened by 3 bases and J by 0 bases, with 10 bases between the two germline ends. The germline V gene encodes CDR1 SGHDT and CDR2 YYEEEE. The CDR3: CASSSDMSSYNEQFF. The CDR3 DNA sequence: TGTGCCAGCAGCTCGGACATGAGCTCCTACAATGAGCAGTTCTTC.

This rearrangement joins TRBV4-2 to TRBJ2-5; D is uncertain. Germline CDR1 reads LGHNA; CDR2 reads YNFKEQ. Trimming shortened V by 0 bases and J by 4 bases, and 9 bases separated the two germline ends. The CDR3 is 14 residues long. CDR3 residues: CASSQDVSRETQYF. The CDR3 DNA sequence: TGTGCCAGCAGCCAAGATGTGAGCAGAGAGACCCAGTACTTC.

The V gene is TRBV19, the J gene TRBJ1-2, with 10 bases lining up with TRBD1. The CDR3 has 14 residues. Germline V gives CDR1 LNHDA, CDR2 SQIVND (reference sequence). V was pared by 7 bases and J by 7 bases, with 9 bases of the junction left unmatched. CDR3: CASNEGTGASGYTF. CDR3 sequence (DNA): TGTGCCAGTAATGAGGGGACAGGGGCCTCTGGCTACACCTTC.

The DNA of the CDR3 is TGTGCCAGCAGACGACAGGGGAGACGCAATGAGCAGTTCTTC. Translated: CASRRQGRRNEQFF. V usage is TRBV5-8 and J usage is TRBJ2-1, with 8 bases lining up with TRBD1. Per germline, CDR1 SGHTS and CDR2 YDEGEE. The CDR3 contains 14 residues. The junction had 7 bases not matched to a gene; V was cut back by 5 bases and J by 6 bases.

This clonotype appeared a single time. This chain joins TRBV5-1 and TRBJ2-7, with D uncertain. Germline CDR1 reads SGHRS; CDR2 reads YFSETQ. Trimming took 4 bases from V and 5 from J, leaving 22 bases between them. CDR3 size: 16 residues. CDR3 sequence: CASSTSDWSVGNEQYF. DNA of the CDR3: TGCGCCAGCAGCACCTCTGACTGGTCTGTAGGGAACGAGCAGTACTTC. The whole variable domain, filled in from reference TRBV5-1 and TRBJ2-7, reads KAGVTQTPRYLIKTRGQQVTLSCSPISGHRSVSWYQQTPGQGLQFLFEYFSETQRNKGNFPGRFSGRQFSNSRSEMNVSTLELGDSALYLCASSTSDWSVGNEQYFGPGTRLTVT.

The chain links TRBV7-2 to TRBJ1-4; 9 bases are a match to TRBD1. Germline CDR1 and CDR2: SGHTA and FQGNSA. J was trimmed by 7 bases and V by 6 bases; bases with no gene match: 9. The CDR3 is made up of 15 amino acids. The CDR3 is CASRRDRGTTEKLFF. The CDR3 nucleotides read TGTGCCAGCAGGCGCGACAGGGGGACAACTGAAAAACTGTTTTTT.

The V call is TRBV7-9, the J call TRBJ2-3, with D perhaps matching TRBD2 (5 bases). The V and J ends lost 1 base and 5 bases respectively, with 16 bases between them. From germline, CDR1 is SEHNR and CDR2 FQNEAQ (reference sequence). The CDR3 is made up of 16 amino acids. Here the CDR3 reads CASSLEIASFQDTQYF. CDR3 sequence (DNA): TGTGCCAGCAGCTTAGAAATAGCTAGCTTCCAAGATACGCAGTATTTT. Together with reference TRBV7-9 and TRBJ2-3, the CDR3 gives the full variable domain: DTGVSQNPRHKITKRGQNVTFRCDPISEHNRLYWYRQTLGQGPEFLTYFQNEAQLEKSRLLSDRFSAERPKGSFSTLEIQRTEQGDSAMYLCASSLEIASFQDTQYFGPGTRLTVL.

This chain connects TRBV12-3 or TRBV12-4 to TRBJ2-5; 12 nucleotides agree with TRBD1. The CDR3 has 15 amino acids. With 5 bases clipped from V and 5 bases from J, the junction kept 6 bases outside the gene matches. CDR3 residues: CASSPGTGGAETQYF. DNA of the CDR3: TGTGCCAGCAGTCCGGGGACAGGGGGCGCGGAGACCCAGTACTTC.

The chain carries TRBV5-6 and TRBJ2-5, with TRBD1 matching over 8 bases. Germline CDR1 reads SGHDT; CDR2 reads YYEEEE. The CDR3 totals 13 residues. The V and J ends lost 2 bases and 4 bases, in that order; junction bases with no gene match: 1. The CDR3 loop reads CASSFGQGETQYF. As DNA, the CDR3 is TGTGCCAGCAGCTTCGGACAGGGAGAGACCCAGTACTTC.

The rearrangement links TRBV30 to TRBJ1-4; 7 bases are shared with TRBD1. CDR3 length: 15 amino acids. V shed 2 bases and J 8 bases; nucleotides not matched to a gene: 11. The germline V gene has CDR1 GTSNPN and CDR2 SVGIG (reference sequence). The CDR3, as DNA: TGTGCCTGGAGTTCCGCAGCAGGGGGGCGGGAAAAACTGTTTTTT. Translated: CAWSSAAGGREKLFF.

The V call is TRBV5-4, the J call TRBJ2-3, with 8 positions matching TRBD2. V lost 4 bases to trimming and J lost 2 bases; unmatched junction nucleotides: 6. The CDR3 is made up of 15 amino acids. The germline V gene has CDR1 SGHNT and CDR2 YYREEE (reference sequence). The CDR3 here is CASSTRTSFTDTQYF. CDR3 nucleotides: TGTGCCAGCAGCACTCGGACTAGCTTCACAGATACGCAGTATTTT.

The chain links TRBV20-1 to TRBJ2-7; the match to TRBD1 covers 9 bases. Looked up from germline, CDR1 is DFQATT and CDR2 is SNEGSKA (reference sequence). The CDR3 length is 13 residues. V gave up 5 bases and J gave up 4 bases; unmatched junction bases: 6. The CDR3 sequence: CSAPGTGSYEQYF. In nucleotides, the CDR3 is TGCAGTGCTCCCGGGACAGGGTCGTACGAGCAGTACTTC.

The genes are TRBV11-2 and TRBJ2-3; unclear D gene. The CDR3 totals 12 residues. V lost 1 base and J 6 bases, leaving 5 bases between the germline ends. Germline V lookup: CDR1 SGHAT, CDR2 FQNNGV. The DNA for the CDR3 is TGTGCCAGCAGCTTAGTTTCGGATACGCAGTATTTT. This codes for CASSLVSDTQYF.

V and J are TRBV9 and TRBJ2-3; maybe TRBD2 (5 bases). CDR1 is SGDLS, CDR2 YYNGEE, per germline. Trimming took off 3 bases at V and 0 bases at J, with 11 bases between the two ends. This CDR3 has 15 residues. The CDR3 sequence: CASSARDESTDTQYF. For the CDR3, the DNA is TGTGCCAGCAGCGCCCGGGATGAAAGCACAGATACGCAGTATTTT. Filled out from reference TRBV9 and TRBJ2-3, the complete variable domain reads DSGVTQTPKHLITATGQRVTLRCSPRSGDLSVYWYQQSLDQGLQFLIQYYNGEERAKGNILERFSAQQFPDLHSELNLSSLELGDSALYFCASSARDESTDTQYFGPGTRLTVL.

Written as DNA, the CDR3 is TGTGCCAGCAGTTACTCGAGCGGGGGGAGCAATCAGCCCCAGCATTTT. As protein: CASSYSSGGSNQPQHF. The V gene is TRBV6-5, the J gene TRBJ1-5, with D tentatively TRBD1 (5 bases). V shed 0 bases and J shed 1 base, with 10 bases lying between them. Looked up from germline, CDR1 is MNHEY and CDR2 is SVGAGI. The CDR3 sequence is 16 residues long.

This clonotype was seen just once. The chain is built from TRBV2 and TRBJ1-2; 8 nucleotides align to TRBD1. Germline V gives CDR1 SNHLY, CDR2 FYNNEI. The CDR3 loop spans 12 amino acids. With V trimmed by 6 bases and J by 7 bases, 4 bases remained unmatched. For the CDR3, the DNA is TGTGCCAGCAGAGGAGACAGGGGTGGCTACACCTTC. Amino acid sequence: CASRGDRGGYTF.

The chain is built from TRBV7-9 and TRBJ2-7; 9 bases match TRBD1. The CDR3 totals 15 residues. CDR1 is SEHNR, CDR2 FQNEAQ, per germline (reference sequence). Trimming at V came to 1 base and at J to 2 bases, leaving 3 bases not matched to a gene. The CDR3 loop is CASSLGTGVAYEQYF. The CDR3 DNA reads as TGTGCCAGCAGCTTAGGGACAGGGGTCGCCTACGAGCAGTACTTC.

V usage is TRBV29-1 and J usage is TRBJ1-5, with a possible D match to TRBD1 (5 bases). This CDR3 has 12 residues. CDR1 SQVTM and CDR2 ANQGSEA come from the germline V gene. V dropped 6 bases and J dropped 4 bases, with 10 bases sitting between them. CDR3 bases: TGCAGCGTGCTTCAGGGAAATCAGCCCCAGCATTTT. Translation gives CSVLQGNQPQHF.

This chain connects TRBV7-2 to TRBJ2-1; TRBD2 matches 8 bases. With 5 bases clipped from V and 8 bases from J, the junction kept 14 bases outside the gene matches. Per germline, CDR1 SGHTA and CDR2 FQGNSA. The CDR3 has 16 residues. The CDR3 sequence: CASSRTRAAGADEQFF. The CDR3 DNA reads TGTGCCAGCAGCCGGACGAGGGCAGCGGGGGCCGATGAGCAGTTCTTC.

The chain employs TRBV7-8 and TRBJ2-2; 9 nucleotides match TRBD2. The V and J ends lost 3 bases and 4 bases, in that order; junction bases with no gene match: 6. The CDR3 extends over 16 amino acids. Germline V lookup: CDR1 SGHVS, CDR2 FQNEAQ. This chain's CDR3 is CASSFHPSGATGELFF. In DNA, the CDR3 is TGTGCCAGCAGCTTTCACCCTAGCGGGGCCACCGGGGAGCTGTTTTTT.

The V call is TRBV27, the J call TRBJ2-2, with TRBD2 identical over 7 bases. The CDR3 is 16 amino acids. CDR1 is MNHEY and CDR2 is SMNVEV in the germline V gene (reference sequence). V dropped 5 bases and J dropped 4; count of bases not matched to a gene: 10. The CDR3 DNA is TGTGCCAGCAGTCCCACCACCAGGGAGGGCACCGGGGAGCTGTTTTTT. This encodes CASSPTTREGTGELFF.

The chain links TRBV25-1 to TRBJ2-3, with TRBD2 matching over 11 bases. J lost 4 bases, V lost 6 bases, and 3 bases had no gene match. The CDR3 has 14 amino acids. Per germline, CDR1 MGHDK and CDR2 SYGVNS. Here the CDR3 DNA reads TGTGCCAGCAGCATAGCGGGGGGGGCAGATACGCAGTATTTT. This encodes CASSIAGGADTQYF.

This chain uses TRBV5-6 with TRBJ2-2, with D possibly TRBD1 on 6 matching bases. Between the trimmed V and J ends, which lost 4 bases and 5 bases, there was a span of 12 bases. The CDR3 is made up of 14 amino acids. Germline CDR1 SGHDT, CDR2 YYEEEE. The CDR3 sequence: CASSGHRVTGELFF. DNA of the CDR3: TGTGCCAGCAGCGGCCACAGGGTAACCGGGGAGCTGTTTTTT.

This clonotype was seen only once. The chain has TRBV7-3 and TRBJ2-1, with 8 bases fitting TRBD2. Germline assignment: CDR1 SGHTA and CDR2 FQGTGA. This CDR3 has 15 residues. The trim removed 6 bases at V and 0 bases at J, leaving 4 bases unmatched. As DNA, the CDR3 is TGTGCCAGCAGTTTCGGGGGGGCCTCCTACAATGAGCAGTTCTTC. Its protein is CASSFGGASYNEQFF.

J is TRBJ1-2 and V is TRBV28, with TRBD1 matching 8 bases. There are 14 residues in the CDR3. V lost 5 bases, J lost 8 bases, and 10 bases stayed unmatched. Germline V gene data show CDR1 as MDHEN and CDR2 as SYDVKM. The CDR3, as DNA: TGTGCCAGCAGTGCCGGGACAGGATCGCAAGGCTACACCTTC. Translating it yields CASSAGTGSQGYTF.

This clonotype was picked up one time. CDR3 in DNA: TGTGCCAGCAGGGAAACTAGCGGGACTGAGACCCAGTACTTC. It codes for CASRETSGTETQYF. V and J are TRBV2 and TRBJ2-5, with 10 bases aligning to TRBD2. This CDR3 comprises 14 residues. Germline CDR1 and CDR2: SNHLY and FYNNEI. V lost 6 bases to trimming and J lost 5 bases; unmatched junction nucleotides: 6.

The V and J genes are TRBV3-1 and TRBJ1-1, with a weak D call TRBD1 (5 bases). In germline, CDR1 is LGHDT, CDR2 YNNKEL (reference sequence). The CDR3 covers 13 residues. Deletions cut 4 bases from V and 11 bases from J, with 17 bases between. The chain's CDR3 is CASSPSRSKGAFF. The CDR3 nucleotides read TGTGCCAGCAGCCCCAGTCGGTCTAAGGGGGCTTTCTTT.